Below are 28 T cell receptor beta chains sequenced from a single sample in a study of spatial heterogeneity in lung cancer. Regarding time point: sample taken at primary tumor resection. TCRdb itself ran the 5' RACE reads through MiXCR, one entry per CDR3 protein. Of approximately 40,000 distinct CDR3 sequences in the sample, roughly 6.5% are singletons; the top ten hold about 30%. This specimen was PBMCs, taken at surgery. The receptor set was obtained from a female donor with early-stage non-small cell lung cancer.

The CDR3 loop is CASSYNGGSFSYEQYF. The CDR3 DNA follows: TGTGCCAGCAGTTACAATGGCGGGAGTTTTTCTTACGAGCAGTACTTC. The chain links TRBV6-2 or TRBV6-3 to TRBJ2-7, with 7 positions matching TRBD2. The J segment lost 4 bases and the V segment lost 2 bases, leaving 11 bases of the junction unmatched. The CDR3 spans 16 residues. Germline-derived CDR1 and CDR2 are MNHEY and SVGEGT.

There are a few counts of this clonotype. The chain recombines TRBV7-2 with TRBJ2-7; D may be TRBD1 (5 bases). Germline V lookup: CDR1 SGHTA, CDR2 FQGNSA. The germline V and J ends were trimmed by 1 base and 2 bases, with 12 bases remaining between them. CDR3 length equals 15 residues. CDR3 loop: CASSLGQLKTYEQYF. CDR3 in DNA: TGTGCCAGCAGCTTAGGACAGCTTAAGACCTACGAGCAGTACTTC.

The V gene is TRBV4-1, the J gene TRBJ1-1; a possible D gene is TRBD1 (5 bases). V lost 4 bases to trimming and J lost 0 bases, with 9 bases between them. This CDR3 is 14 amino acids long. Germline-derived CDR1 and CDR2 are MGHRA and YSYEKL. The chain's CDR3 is CASSRGGLNTEAFF. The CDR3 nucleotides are TGCGCCAGCAGCCGCGGGGGTTTGAACACTGAAGCTTTCTTT.

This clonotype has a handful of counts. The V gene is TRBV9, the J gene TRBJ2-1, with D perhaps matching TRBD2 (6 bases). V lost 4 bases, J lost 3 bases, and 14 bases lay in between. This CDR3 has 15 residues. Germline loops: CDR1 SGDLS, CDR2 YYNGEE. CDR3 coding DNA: TGTGCCAGCAGCTCTGGGGGGTTGCGCTACAATGAGCAGTTCTTC. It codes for CASSSGGLRYNEQFF.

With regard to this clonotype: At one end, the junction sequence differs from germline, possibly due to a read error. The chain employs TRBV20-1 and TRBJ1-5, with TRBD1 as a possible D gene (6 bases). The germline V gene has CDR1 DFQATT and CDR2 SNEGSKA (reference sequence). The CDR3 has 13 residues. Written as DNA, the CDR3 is TGCAGTGCACTGCGGGACATAGATCAGCCCCCGCATTTT. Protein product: CSALRDIDQPPHF.

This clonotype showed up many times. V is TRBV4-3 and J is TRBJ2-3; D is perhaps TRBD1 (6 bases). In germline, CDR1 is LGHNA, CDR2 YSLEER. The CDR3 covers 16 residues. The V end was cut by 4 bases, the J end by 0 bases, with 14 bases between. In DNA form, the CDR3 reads TGCGCCAGCAGCCCCCTCCCCGGACAGAGCACAGATACGCAGTATTTT. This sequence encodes CASSPLPGQSTDTQYF.

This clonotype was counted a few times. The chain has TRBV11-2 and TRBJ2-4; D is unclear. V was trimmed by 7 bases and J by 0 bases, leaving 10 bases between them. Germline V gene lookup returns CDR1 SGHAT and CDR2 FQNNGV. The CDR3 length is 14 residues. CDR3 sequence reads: CASNLGIAKNIQYF. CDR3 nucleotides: TGTGCCAGCAACTTGGGGATAGCCAAAAACATTCAGTACTTC. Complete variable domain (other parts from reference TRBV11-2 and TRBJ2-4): EAGVAQSPRYKIIEKRQSVAFWCNPISGHATLYWYQQILGQGPKLLIQFQNNGVVDDSQLPKDRFSAERLKGVDSTLKIQPAKLEDSAVYLCASNLGIAKNIQYFGAGTRLSVL.

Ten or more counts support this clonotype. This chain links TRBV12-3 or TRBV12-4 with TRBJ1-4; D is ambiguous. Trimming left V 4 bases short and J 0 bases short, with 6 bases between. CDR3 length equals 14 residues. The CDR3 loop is CASSWVATNEKLFF. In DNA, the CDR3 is TGTGCCAGCAGTTGGGTCGCAACTAATGAAAAACTGTTTTTT.

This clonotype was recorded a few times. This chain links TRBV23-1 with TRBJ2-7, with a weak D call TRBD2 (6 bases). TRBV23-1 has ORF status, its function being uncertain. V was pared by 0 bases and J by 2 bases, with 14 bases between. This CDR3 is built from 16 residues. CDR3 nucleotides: TGCGCCAGCAGTCAATCATATCACGGGGGTACCTACGAGCAGTACTTC. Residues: CASSQSYHGGTYEQYF.

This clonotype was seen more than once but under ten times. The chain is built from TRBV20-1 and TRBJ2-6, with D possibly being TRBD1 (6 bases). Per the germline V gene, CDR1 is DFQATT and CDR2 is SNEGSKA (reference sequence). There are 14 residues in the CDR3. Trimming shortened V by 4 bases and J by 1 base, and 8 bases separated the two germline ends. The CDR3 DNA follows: TGCAGTGCTATACAGGGATCTGGGGCCAACGTCCTGACTTTC. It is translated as CSAIQGSGANVLTF.

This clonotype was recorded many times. CDR3 protein: CASRIDRGLNQPQHF. In DNA form, the CDR3 reads TGTGCCAGCAGGATAGACAGGGGGCTCAATCAGCCCCAGCATTTT. The rearrangement uses TRBV28 and TRBJ1-5, with 10 bases lining up with TRBD1. V was clipped by 6 bases and J by 3 bases; unmatched bases: 5. The V gene's germline CDR1 is MDHEN and CDR2 SYDVKM. The CDR3 contains 15 residues.

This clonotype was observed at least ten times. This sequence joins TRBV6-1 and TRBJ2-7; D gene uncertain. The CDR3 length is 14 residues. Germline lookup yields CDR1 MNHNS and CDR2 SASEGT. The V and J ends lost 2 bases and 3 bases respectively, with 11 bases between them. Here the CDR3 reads CASSERSPSYEQYF. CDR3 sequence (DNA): TGTGCCAGCAGTGAACGCTCCCCAAGCTACGAGCAGTACTTC.

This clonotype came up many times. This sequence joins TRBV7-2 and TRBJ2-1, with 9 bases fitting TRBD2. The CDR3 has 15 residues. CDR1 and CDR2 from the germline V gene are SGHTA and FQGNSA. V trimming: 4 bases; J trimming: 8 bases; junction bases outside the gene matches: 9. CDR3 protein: CASSSDGTSLHEQFF. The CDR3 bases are TGTGCCAGCAGCTCAGACGGGACTAGCCTTCATGAGCAGTTCTTC.

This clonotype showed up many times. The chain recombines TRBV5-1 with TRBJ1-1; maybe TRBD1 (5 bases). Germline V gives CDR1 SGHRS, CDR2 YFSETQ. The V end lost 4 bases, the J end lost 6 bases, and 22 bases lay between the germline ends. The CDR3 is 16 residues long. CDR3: CASSAGHMVGDPEAFF. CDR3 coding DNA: TGCGCCAGCAGCGCCGGACACATGGTCGGTGACCCTGAAGCTTTCTTT. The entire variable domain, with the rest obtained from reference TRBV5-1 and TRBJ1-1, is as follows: KAGVTQTPRYLIKTRGQQVTLSCSPISGHRSVSWYQQTPGQGLQFLFEYFSETQRNKGNFPGRFSGRQFSNSRSEMNVSTLELGDSALYLCASSAGHMVGDPEAFFGQGTRLTVV.

The CDR3 DNA follows: TGTGCCAGCAGCCTGGGACTAGCGGGAATCTACGAGCAGTACTTC. It codes for CASSLGLAGIYEQYF. V is TRBV9 and J is TRBJ2-7; 13 nucleotides match TRBD2. The CDR3 spans 15 residues. CDR1 and CDR2 from the germline V gene are SGDLS and YYNGEE. With 4 bases clipped from V and 3 bases from J, the junction kept 4 bases outside the gene matches.

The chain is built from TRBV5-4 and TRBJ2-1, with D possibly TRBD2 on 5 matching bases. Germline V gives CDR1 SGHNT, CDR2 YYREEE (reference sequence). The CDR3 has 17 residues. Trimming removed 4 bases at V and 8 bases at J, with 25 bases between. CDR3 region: CASSPGNPPQVGDEQFF. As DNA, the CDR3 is TGTGCCAGCAGCCCCGGGAATCCCCCGCAGGTGGGCGATGAGCAGTTCTTC.

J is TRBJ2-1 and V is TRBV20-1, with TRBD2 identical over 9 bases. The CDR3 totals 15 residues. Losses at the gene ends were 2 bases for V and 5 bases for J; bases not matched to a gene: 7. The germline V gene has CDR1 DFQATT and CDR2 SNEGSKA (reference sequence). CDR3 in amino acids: CSARRPSGNHNEQFF. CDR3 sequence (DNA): TGCAGTGCTAGACGTCCTAGCGGGAACCACAATGAGCAGTTCTTC.

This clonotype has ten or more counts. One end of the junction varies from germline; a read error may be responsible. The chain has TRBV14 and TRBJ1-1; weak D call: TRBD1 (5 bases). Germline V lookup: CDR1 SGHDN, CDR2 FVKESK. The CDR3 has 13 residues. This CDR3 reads CASSRLRDGGGIF. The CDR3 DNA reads TGTGCCAGCAGCCGCCTGAGGGACGGTGGGGGTATCTTT.

This CDR3 is CASSLAPGSGNEQFF. The CDR3 DNA reads as TGCGCCAGCAGCTTGGCCCCGGGGTCGGGCAATGAGCAGTTCTTC. This chain uses TRBV5-1 with TRBJ2-1; possible D gene TRBD2, 5 bases. The germline V gene encodes CDR1 SGHRS and CDR2 YFSETQ. Trimming cost V 0 bases and J 6 bases, with 13 bases left between them. CDR3 length: 15 residues.

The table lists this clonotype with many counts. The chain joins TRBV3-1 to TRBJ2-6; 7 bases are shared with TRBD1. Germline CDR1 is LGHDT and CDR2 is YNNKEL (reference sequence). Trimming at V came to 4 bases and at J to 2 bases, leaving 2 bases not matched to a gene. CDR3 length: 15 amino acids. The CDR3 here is CASSLTGPGANVLTF. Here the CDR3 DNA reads TGTGCCAGCAGCCTGACAGGGCCTGGGGCCAACGTCCTGACTTTC.

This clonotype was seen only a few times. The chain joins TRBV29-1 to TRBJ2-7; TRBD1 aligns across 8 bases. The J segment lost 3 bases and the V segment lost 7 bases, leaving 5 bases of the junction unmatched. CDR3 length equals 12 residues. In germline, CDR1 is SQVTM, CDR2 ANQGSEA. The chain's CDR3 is CSALDRDYEQYF. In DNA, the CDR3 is TGCAGCGCTTTGGACAGGGACTACGAGCAGTACTTC.

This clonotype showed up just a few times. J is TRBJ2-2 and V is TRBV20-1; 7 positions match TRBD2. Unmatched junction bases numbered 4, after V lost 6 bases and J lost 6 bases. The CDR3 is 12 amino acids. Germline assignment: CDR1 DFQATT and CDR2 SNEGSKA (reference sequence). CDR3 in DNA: TGCAGTGCACTTGCGGGAGCCGGGGAGCTGTTTTTT. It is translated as CSALAGAGELFF.

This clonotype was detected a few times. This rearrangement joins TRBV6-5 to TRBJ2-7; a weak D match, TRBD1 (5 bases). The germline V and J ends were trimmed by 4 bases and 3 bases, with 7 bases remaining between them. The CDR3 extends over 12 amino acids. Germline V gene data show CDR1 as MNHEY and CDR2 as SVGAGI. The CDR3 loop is CASSWQGYEQYF. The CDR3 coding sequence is TGTGCCAGCAGTTGGCAGGGCTACGAGCAGTACTTC.

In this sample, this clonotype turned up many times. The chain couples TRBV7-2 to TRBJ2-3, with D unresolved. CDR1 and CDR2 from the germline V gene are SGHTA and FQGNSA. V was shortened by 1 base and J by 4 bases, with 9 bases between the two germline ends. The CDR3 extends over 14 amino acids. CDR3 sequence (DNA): TGTGCCAGCAGCTTAGGAGGTCGCGCAGATACGCAGTATTTT. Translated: CASSLGGRADTQYF.

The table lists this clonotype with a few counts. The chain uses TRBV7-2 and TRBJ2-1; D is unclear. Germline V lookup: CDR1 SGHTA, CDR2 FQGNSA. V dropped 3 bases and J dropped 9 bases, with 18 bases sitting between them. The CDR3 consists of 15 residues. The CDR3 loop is CASSFGPPGTSEQFF. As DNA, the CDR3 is TGTGCCAGCAGCTTCGGCCCTCCAGGAACAAGTGAGCAGTTCTTC.

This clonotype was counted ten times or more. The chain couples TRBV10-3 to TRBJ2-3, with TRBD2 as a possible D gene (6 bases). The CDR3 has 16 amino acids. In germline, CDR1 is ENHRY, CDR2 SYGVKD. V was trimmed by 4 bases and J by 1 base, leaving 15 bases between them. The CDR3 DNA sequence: TGTGCCATCAGTGGGCCCAGCGGAGGGGGCACAGATACGCAGTATTTT. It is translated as CAISGPSGGGTDTQYF.

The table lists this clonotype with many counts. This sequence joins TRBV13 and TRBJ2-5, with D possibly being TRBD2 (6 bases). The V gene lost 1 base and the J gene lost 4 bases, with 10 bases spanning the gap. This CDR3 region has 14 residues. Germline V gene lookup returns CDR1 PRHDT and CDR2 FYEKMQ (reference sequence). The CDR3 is CASSLAGVSETQYF. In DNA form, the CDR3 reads TGTGCCAGCAGCTTAGCGGGAGTGTCAGAGACCCAGTACTTC.

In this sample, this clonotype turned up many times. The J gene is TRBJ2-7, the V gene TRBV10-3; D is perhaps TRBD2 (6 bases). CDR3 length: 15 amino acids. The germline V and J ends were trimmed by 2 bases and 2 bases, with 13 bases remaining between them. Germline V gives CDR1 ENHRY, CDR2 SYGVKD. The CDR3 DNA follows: TGTGCCATCAGTGAGGGGACGGGAGCCCCCTACGAGCAGTACTTC. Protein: CAISEGTGAPYEQYF.